This record looks at one T cell receptor (beta chain) sequence and its context. Its specificity is unknown. The genes are named according to mouse. The missing CDR3 end, 1 residue past where the read stops, is filled in from the germline J gene. As for time point: mouse harvest day 7 after allogeneic transplant. Tail vein injection delivered 10^7 T-cell-depleted bone marrow cells and 10^6 splenic CD5+ T cells. Mice had MHC-mismatched B6 into BALB/c GVHD, sampled day 7 or 14. The sample is drawn from a study of tissue T cells after allogeneic stem cell transplantation. Survey-depth TCRbeta CDR3 sequencing reported V/J genes and productive frequencies. TCRdb's table, derived via immunoSEQ multiplex PCR, lists solely in-frame clones and lacks some. The sample yields fewer than 3,500 clones, approximately 60% seen once. General study findings and limits: Anatomically similar tissues had similar TCR repertoires within each patient. Across patients, clones rarely overlapped, yet motif clusters were shared tissue-specifically.

The CDR3 covers 15 residues. Germline loops: CDR1 GKSSPN, CDR2 SITVG. The trim removed 0 bases at V and 2 bases at J, leaving 3 bases unmatched. The specimen sequenced was gut tissue. The chain couples TRBV31 to TRBJ1-3; 8 bases align to TRBD1. The clonotype was recovered from a female BALB/c mouse given C57BL/6 T cells with graft-versus-host disease after an allogeneic hematopoietic cell transplant. CDR3 bases read: TGTGCCTGGAGTCTACAGGGGGTTGCTGGAAATACGCTCTAT. It is translated as CAWSLQGVAGNTLY. The whole CDR3 sequence is CAWSLQGVAGNTLYF.